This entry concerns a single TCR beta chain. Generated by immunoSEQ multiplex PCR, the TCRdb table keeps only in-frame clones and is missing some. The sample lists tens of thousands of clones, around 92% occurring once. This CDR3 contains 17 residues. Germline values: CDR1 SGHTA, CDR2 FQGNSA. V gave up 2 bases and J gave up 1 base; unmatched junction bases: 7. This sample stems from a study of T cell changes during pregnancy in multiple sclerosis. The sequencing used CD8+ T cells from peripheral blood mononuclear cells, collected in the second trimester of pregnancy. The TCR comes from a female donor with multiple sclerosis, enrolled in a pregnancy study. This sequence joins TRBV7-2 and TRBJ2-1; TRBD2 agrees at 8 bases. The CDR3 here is CASSLRSSGWSYNEQFF. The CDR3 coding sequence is TGTGCCAGCAGCTTACGGTCTAGCGGGTGGTCCTACAATGAGCAGTTCTTC.